The source of this T cell receptor beta chain is a study of beta chain features in type 1 diabetes. Background on the study: In all, around 100,000,000 sorted cells from all samples were analyzed.

Every isolated RNA sample was fully reverse transcribed, so sequencing captured expressed TCRB transcripts. Sequenced by immunoSEQ multiplex PCR; TCRdb stores in-frame clones only, minus some. The sample lists more than 300,000 clones; roughly 16% were seen once. Trimming removed 3 bases at V and 7 bases at J, with 14 bases between. CDR1 is SGDLS, CDR2 YYNGEE, per germline. This CDR3 contains 14 residues. This clone showed up just a few times. Its antigen is still unknown. General study results and limits: Any PCR bias toward short templates would affect both groups alike. More deletions and fewer insertions at VDJ junctions were found in patients with type 1 diabetes.

Each donor gave one heparinised blood draw averaging approximately 100 mL. The chain recombines TRBV9 with TRBJ2-1, with D possibly being TRBD2 (6 bases). The sample was naive CD4+ T cells from blood. The TCR was taken from a woman younger than 35 in good health. The CDR3 protein is CASSGIAVHNEQFF. The CDR3 DNA reads TGTGCCAGCAGCGGAATAGCGGTCCATAATGAGCAGTTCTTC.